One T cell receptor (beta chain) is described in this entry. Only in-frame clones appear in the TCRdb table, and some are missing; sequencing was by immunoSEQ multiplex PCR. The table records around 110,000 clones, 88% of them present only once. V lost 7 bases to trimming and J lost 13 bases; unmatched junction nucleotides: 8. CDR3 length: 12 residues. Germline V gene data show CDR1 as SNHLY and CDR2 as FYNNEI. This entry belongs to a study of control samples from healthy donors and cancer patients. The origin of this receptor is a woman in her seventies in good health. The rearrangement links TRBV2 to TRBJ1-2; 11 bases fit TRBD1. Sequencing was performed on blood. The CDR3 region is CASTTSGTGGTF. The CDR3, as DNA: TGTGCCAGCACCACCTCGGGGACAGGGGGCACCTTC.